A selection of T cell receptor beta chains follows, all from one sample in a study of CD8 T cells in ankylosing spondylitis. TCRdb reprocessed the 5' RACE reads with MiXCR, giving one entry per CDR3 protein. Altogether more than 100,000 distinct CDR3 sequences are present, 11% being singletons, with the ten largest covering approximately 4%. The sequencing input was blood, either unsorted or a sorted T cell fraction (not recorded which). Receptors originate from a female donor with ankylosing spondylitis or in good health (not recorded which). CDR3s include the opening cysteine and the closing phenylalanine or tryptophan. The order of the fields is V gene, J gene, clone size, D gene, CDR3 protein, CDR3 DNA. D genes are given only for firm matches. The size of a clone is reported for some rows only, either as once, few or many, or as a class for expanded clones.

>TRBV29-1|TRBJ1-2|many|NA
CSVRVNYGYTF
TGCAGCGTCAGGGTTAACTATGGCTACACCTTC
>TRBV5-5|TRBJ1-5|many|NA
CASSFGTRENQPQHF
TGTGCCAGCAGCTTCGGGACAAGGGAAAATCAGCCCCAGCATTTT
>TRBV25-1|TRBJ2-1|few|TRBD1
CASREYAGTGGKKQFF
TGTGCCAGCAGGGAATACGCCGGGACAGGGGGAAAGAAGCAGTTCTTC
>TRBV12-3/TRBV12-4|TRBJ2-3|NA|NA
CASRSTGFTQYF
TGTGCCAGCAGGTCCACAGGATTTACGCAGTATTTT
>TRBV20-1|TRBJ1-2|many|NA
CSARDRLGGEGYGYTF
TGCAGTGCTAGAGATCGGCTCGGGGGGGAGGGTTATGGCTACACCTTC
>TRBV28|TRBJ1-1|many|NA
CASSLADGGGLVTEAFF
TGTGCCAGCAGTTTAGCGGACGGAGGAGGTTTGGTCACTGAAGCTTTCTTT
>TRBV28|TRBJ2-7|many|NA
CASSRTYEQYF
TGTGCCAGCAGCCGAACCTACGAGCAGTACTTC
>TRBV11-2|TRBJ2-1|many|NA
CASSLRVSYNEQFF
TGTGCCAGCAGCTTACGCGTCAGTTACAATGAGCAGTTCTTC
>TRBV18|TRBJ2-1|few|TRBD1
CASSPQGAGGNEQFF
TGTGCCAGCTCACCACAGGGGGCTGGGGGAAATGAGCAGTTCTTC
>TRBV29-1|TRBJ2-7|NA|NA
CSGQDSYEQYF
TGCAGCGGACAGGACTCCTACGAGCAGTACTTC
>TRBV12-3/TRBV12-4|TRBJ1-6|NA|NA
CASSFGGRGYSPLHF
TGTGCCAGCAGTTTCGGGGGGCGAGGGTATTCACCCCTCCACTTT
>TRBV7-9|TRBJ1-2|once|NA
CASSLDRDNYGYTF
TGTGCCAGCAGCTTAGACAGGGATAACTATGGCTACACCTTC
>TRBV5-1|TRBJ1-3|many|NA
CASSVRGSSGNTIYF
TGCGCCAGCAGCGTAAGGGGGTCCTCTGGAAACACCATATATTTT